Listed here are 23 T cell receptor beta chains from one sample, sequenced in a study of control samples from healthy donors and cancer patients. The assay was immunoSEQ multiplex PCR, and TCRdb's table has in-frame clones only and misses some. The table has approximately 120,000 clones, around 88% seen once. The sample taken for sequencing was blood. These receptors all come from a woman in her fifties or sixties in good health.

The chain employs TRBV4-1 and TRBJ2-2, with D perhaps matching TRBD2 (5 bases). The CDR3 covers 16 residues. V was shortened by 4 bases and J by 0 bases, with 12 bases between the two germline ends. Germline lookup yields CDR1 MGHRA and CDR2 YSYEKL. The CDR3 nucleotides read TGCGCCAGCAGCCCCTTTAGGACTGCGAACACCGGGGAGCTGTTTTTT. Its protein is CASSPFRTANTGELFF.

This clone was found a few times. This rearrangement joins TRBV19 to TRBJ1-2; a possible D gene is TRBD1 (6 bases). The CDR3 consists of 12 residues. Germline CDR1 reads LNHDA; CDR2 reads SQIVND (reference sequence). Trimming removed 10 bases at V and 2 bases at J, with 11 bases between. The CDR3 DNA reads as TGTGCCACCAGGGGATTGAACTATGGCTACACCTTC. Translation gives CATRGLNYGYTF.

In its sample, this clone was seen once. V usage is TRBV7-3 and J usage is TRBJ2-1; possible D gene TRBD1, 6 bases. The CDR3 has 14 residues. V was cut by 5 bases and J by 9 bases, with 17 bases left in between. From germline, CDR1 is SGHTA and CDR2 FQGTGA. The chain's CDR3 is CASSPLVGATEQFF. CDR3 coding DNA: TGTGCCAGCAGCCCCCTTGTGGGGGCGACTGAGCAGTTCTTC. Looking up the rest from reference TRBV7-3 and TRBJ2-1 gives the full variable domain: GAGVSQTPSNKVTEKGKYVELRCDPISGHTALYWYRQSLGQGPEFLIYFQGTGAADDSGLPNDRFFAVRPEGSVSTLKIQRTERGDSAVYLCASSPLVGATEQFFGPGTRLTVL.

This chain uses TRBV15 with TRBJ1-1; tentatively, D is TRBD1 (5 bases). This CDR3 has 12 residues. Germline V gives CDR1 LNHNV, CDR2 YYDKDF (reference sequence). The V gene lost 4 bases and the J gene lost 11 bases, with 14 bases spanning the gap. The CDR3 region is CATSTGTREAFF. The CDR3 DNA reads TGTGCCACCAGCACAGGGACCCGGGAGGCTTTCTTT.

This clone was observed once. The J gene is TRBJ2-3, the V gene TRBV6-5; D call uncertain. The V gene's germline CDR1 is MNHEY and CDR2 SVGAGI. The CDR3 covers 14 residues. Trimming removed 8 bases from V and 0 bases from J, with 12 bases in between. The CDR3 region is CASSTRTSTDTQYF. DNA for the CDR3: TGTGCCAGCTCCACAAGAACTAGCACAGATACGCAGTATTTT.

This chain joins TRBV10-3 and TRBJ2-7; TRBD1 or TRBD2 may be the D gene (5 bases each). The CDR3 consists of 15 residues. Germline V CDR1 and CDR2: ENHRY, SYGVKD. V lost 1 base and J lost 2, with 12 bases in between. CDR3 sequence reads: CAISELPGRTYEQYF. The CDR3 nucleotides read TGTGCCATCAGTGAGTTGCCAGGGAGAACCTACGAGCAGTACTTC.

The chain joins TRBV19 to TRBJ1-3, with D possibly being TRBD1 (5 bases). The V and J ends lost 3 bases and 4 bases respectively, with 10 bases between them. The germline CDR1 and CDR2 sequences are LNHDA and SQIVND (reference sequence). The CDR3 spans 14 residues. The CDR3 here is CASSILGAGNTIYF. The CDR3 DNA reads TGTGCCAGTAGTATCCTAGGGGCCGGAAACACCATATATTTT.

The V and J genes are TRBV6-5 and TRBJ2-5; D possibly corresponds to TRBD2 (5 bases). Germline CDR1 MNHEY, CDR2 SVGAGI. V was pared by 11 bases and J by 3 bases, with 16 bases between. This CDR3 has 13 residues. The CDR3 here is CASHLLAEETQYF. CDR3 bases: TGTGCCTCCCACCTCCTAGCAGAAGAGACCCAGTACTTC.

J is TRBJ2-5 and V is TRBV6-2 or TRBV6-3; D might be TRBD2 (5 bases). The V end lost 3 bases, the J end lost 0 bases, and 11 bases lay between the germline ends. Germline CDR1 is MNHEY and CDR2 is SVGEGT. The CDR3 runs to 15 residues. In DNA form, the CDR3 reads TGTGCCAGCAGTTATAGGACTTTGTACCAAGAGACCCAGTACTTC. Amino acid sequence: CASSYRTLYQETQYF.

The sample holds one count of this clone. The chain employs TRBV19 and TRBJ2-5; the match to TRBD2 covers 9 bases. V shed 3 bases, J shed 3 bases, and the junction held 8 bases outside the gene matches. Germline V lookup: CDR1 LNHDA, CDR2 SQIVND (reference sequence). The CDR3 sequence is 16 residues long. CDR3 in amino acids: CASSMWRGGVEETQYF. The CDR3 DNA reads TGTGCCAGTAGTATGTGGCGGGGGGGCGTAGAAGAGACCCAGTACTTC. The full variable domain, its missing parts supplied by reference TRBV19 and TRBJ2-5, is DGGITQSPKYLFRKEGQNVTLSCEQNLNHDAMYWYRQDPGQGLRLIYYSQIVNDFQKGDIAEGYSVSREKKESFPLTVTSAQKNPTAFYLCASSMWRGGVEETQYFGPGTRLLVL.

The chain is built from TRBV27 and TRBJ1-2; perhaps TRBD1 as D (5 bases). The CDR3 spans 15 residues. Germline V lookup: CDR1 MNHEY, CDR2 SMNVEV (reference sequence). V was shortened by 1 base and J by 4 bases, with 13 bases between the two germline ends. The CDR3 DNA reads as TGTGCCAGCAGTTTATTGCCCGAGGGGAGCTATGGCTACACCTTC. Protein sequence: CASSLLPEGSYGYTF.

The chain carries TRBV30 and TRBJ1-5, with D tentatively TRBD1 (5 bases). V was cut by 1 base and J by 5 bases, with 9 bases left in between. This CDR3 is built from 13 residues. In germline, CDR1 is GTSNPN, CDR2 SVGIG (reference sequence). CDR3 DNA: TGTGCCTGGAGTGCCGGGACCCATCAGCCCCAGCATTTT. Its translation is CAWSAGTHQPQHF.

V and J are TRBV24-1 and TRBJ1-6; no clear D gene. The CDR3 covers 14 residues. V lost 3 bases and J lost 7, with 9 bases in between. Germline CDR1 and CDR2: KGHDR and SFDVKD. For the CDR3, the DNA is TGTGCCACCAGTGATGACGGACCGAATTCACCCCTCCACTTT. Translating gives CATSDDGPNSPLHF.

The rearrangement links TRBV12-3 or TRBV12-4 to TRBJ2-3; weak D call: TRBD1 (5 bases). The CDR3 has 13 residues. V was cut by 5 bases and J by 6 bases, with 12 bases left in between. CDR3 in DNA: TGTGCCAGCAGTCACAAGGACATCGATACGCAGTATTTT. Translated, it gives CASSHKDIDTQYF.

This clone was detected a few times. Written as DNA, the CDR3 is TGTGCCAGCAGTGAAAGGGGGGGGAACACTGAAGCTTTCTTT. Protein: CASSERGGNTEAFF. The rearrangement uses TRBV6-1 and TRBJ1-1, with D maybe TRBD1 (6 bases). The V end was cut by 2 bases, the J end by 1 base, with 8 bases between. Germline CDR1 reads MNHNS; CDR2 reads SASEGT. This CDR3 contains 14 residues.

The chain employs TRBV27 and TRBJ1-5; D not resolved. Trimming cost V 5 bases and J 9 bases, with 11 bases left between them. Germline loops: CDR1 MNHEY, CDR2 SMNVEV (reference sequence). This CDR3 is 12 amino acids long. The CDR3 nucleotides are TGTGCCAGCAGTCCTCCGGGGAGGCCCCAGCATTTT. Translating it yields CASSPPGRPQHF.

The chain links TRBV29-1 to TRBJ2-7; TRBD2 is a possible D gene (5 bases). The CDR3 has 12 residues. Trimming cost V 4 bases and J 3 bases, with 10 bases left between them. The germline CDR1 and CDR2 sequences are SQVTM and ANQGSEA. This CDR3 is CSVVGENYEQYV. As DNA, the CDR3 is TGCAGCGTTGTCGGGGAAAACTACGAGCAGTACGTC.

The chain joins TRBV10-1 to TRBJ1-4; D gene unclear. CDR1 and CDR2 from the germline V gene are WNHNN and SYGVQD (reference sequence). The CDR3 loop spans 12 amino acids. V was clipped by 6 bases and J by 7 bases, with 9 bases between them. The DNA for the CDR3 is TGCGCCAGCAGCCGGGAAGGTGAAAAACTGTTTTTT. Translated, it gives CASSREGEKLFF.

The chain has TRBV7-2 and TRBJ2-1, with 10 bases that match TRBD2. This CDR3 contains 15 residues. Germline lookup yields CDR1 SGHTA and CDR2 FQGNSA. Unmatched junction bases numbered 9, after V lost 5 bases and J lost 8 bases. CDR3 nucleotides: TGTGCCAGCAGCGAAAGCGGGAGGGCCTTTTATGAGCAGTTCTTC. Protein: CASSESGRAFYEQFF.

V usage is TRBV4-1 and J usage is TRBJ1-6; 7 bases are a match to TRBD1. Germline CDR1 reads MGHRA; CDR2 reads YSYEKL. The CDR3 extends over 16 amino acids. V gave up 4 bases and J gave up 6 bases; unmatched junction bases: 9. CDR3 nucleotide sequence: TGCGCCAGCAGCCCCAGCGACAGGGTCGGTAATTCACCCCTCCACTTT. It codes for CASSPSDRVGNSPLHF.

The rearrangement uses TRBV5-4 and TRBJ1-1; D is possibly TRBD1 (5 bases). This CDR3 comprises 14 residues. Per germline, CDR1 SGHNT and CDR2 YYREEE (reference sequence). Trimming left V 2 bases short and J 6 bases short, with 14 bases between. The CDR3 coding sequence is TGTGCCAGCAGCTTCGGTGGGGGGTTGGCTGAAGCTTTCTTT. This codes for CASSFGGGLAEAFF. Combining the CDR3 with reference TRBV5-4 and TRBJ1-1 gives the whole variable domain ETGVTQSPTHLIKTRGQQVTLRCSSQSGHNTVSWYQQALGQGPQFIFQYYREEENGRGNFPPRFSGLQFPNYSSELNVNALELDDSALYLCASSFGGGLAEAFFGQGTRLTVV.

The chain links TRBV7-2 to TRBJ2-5; D call uncertain. Germline lookup yields CDR1 SGHTA and CDR2 FQGNSA. This CDR3 spans 14 amino acids. The germline V and J ends were trimmed by 1 base and 2 bases, with 8 bases remaining between them. The CDR3 is CASSLEMLQETQYF. The CDR3 DNA sequence: TGTGCCAGCAGCTTAGAGATGCTACAAGAGACCCAGTACTTC. Combining the CDR3 with reference TRBV7-2 and TRBJ2-5 gives the whole variable domain GAGVSQSPSNKVTEKGKDVELRCDPISGHTALYWYRQSLGQGLEFLIYFQGNSAPDKSGLPSDRFSAERTGGSVSTLTIQRTQQEDSAVYLCASSLEMLQETQYFGPGTRLLVL.

The chain couples TRBV4-1 to TRBJ2-1, with D uncertain. The CDR3 consists of 17 residues. In germline, CDR1 is MGHRA, CDR2 YSYEKL. V was clipped by 1 base and J by 8 bases, with 21 bases between them. The CDR3 bases are TGCGCCAGCAGCCAAGGGGCTAGTTATTTCGGCACGGATGAGCAGTTCTTC. Residues: CASSQGASYFGTDEQFF.